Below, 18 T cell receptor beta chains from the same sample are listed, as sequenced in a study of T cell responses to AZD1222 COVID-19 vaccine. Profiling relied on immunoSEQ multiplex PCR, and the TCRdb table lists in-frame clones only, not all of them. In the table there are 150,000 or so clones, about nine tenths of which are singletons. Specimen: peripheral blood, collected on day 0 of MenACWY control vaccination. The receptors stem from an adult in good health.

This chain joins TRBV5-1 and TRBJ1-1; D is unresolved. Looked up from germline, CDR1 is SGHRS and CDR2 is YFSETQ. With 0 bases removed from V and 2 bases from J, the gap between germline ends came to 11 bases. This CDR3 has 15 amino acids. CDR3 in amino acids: CASSLVTGINTEAFF. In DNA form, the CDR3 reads TGCGCCAGCAGCTTGGTCACGGGCATCAACACTGAAGCTTTCTTT.

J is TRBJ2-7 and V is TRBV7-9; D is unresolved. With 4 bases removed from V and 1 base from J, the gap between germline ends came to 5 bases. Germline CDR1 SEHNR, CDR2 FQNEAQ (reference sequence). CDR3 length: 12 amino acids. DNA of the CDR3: TGTGCCAGCAGCTATGGGTCCTACGAGCAGTACTTC. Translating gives CASSYGSYEQYF.

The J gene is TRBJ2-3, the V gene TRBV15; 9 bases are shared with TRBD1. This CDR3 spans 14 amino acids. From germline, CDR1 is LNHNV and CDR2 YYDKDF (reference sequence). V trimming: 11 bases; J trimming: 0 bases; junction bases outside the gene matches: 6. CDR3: CAVRQGGSTDTQYF. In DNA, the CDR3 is TGTGCCGTCAGACAGGGGGGGAGCACAGATACGCAGTATTTT. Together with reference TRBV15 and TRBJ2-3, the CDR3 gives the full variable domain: DAMVIQNPRYQVTQFGKPVTLSCSQTLNHNVMYWYQQKSSQAPKLLFHYYDKDFNNEADTPDNFQSRRPNTSFCFLDIRSPGLGDTAMYLCAVRQGGSTDTQYFGPGTRLTVL.

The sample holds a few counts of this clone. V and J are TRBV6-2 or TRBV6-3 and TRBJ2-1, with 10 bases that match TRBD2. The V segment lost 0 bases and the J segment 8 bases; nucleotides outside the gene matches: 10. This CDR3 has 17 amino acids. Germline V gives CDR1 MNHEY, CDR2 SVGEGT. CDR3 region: CASSYSTLAGVGDEQFF. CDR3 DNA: TGTGCCAGCAGTTACTCTACCCTAGCGGGAGTTGGTGATGAGCAGTTCTTC.

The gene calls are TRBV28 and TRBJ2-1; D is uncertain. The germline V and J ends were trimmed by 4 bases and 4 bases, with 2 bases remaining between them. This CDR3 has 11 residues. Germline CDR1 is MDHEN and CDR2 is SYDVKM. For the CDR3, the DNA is TGTGCCAGCAGTTCTTACAATGAGCAGTTCTTC. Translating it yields CASSSYNEQFF.

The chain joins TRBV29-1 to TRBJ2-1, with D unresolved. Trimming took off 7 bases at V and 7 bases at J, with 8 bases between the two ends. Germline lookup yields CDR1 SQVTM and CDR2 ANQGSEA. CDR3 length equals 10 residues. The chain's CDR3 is CSAWDNEQFF. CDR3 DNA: TGCAGCGCCTGGGATAATGAGCAGTTCTTC.

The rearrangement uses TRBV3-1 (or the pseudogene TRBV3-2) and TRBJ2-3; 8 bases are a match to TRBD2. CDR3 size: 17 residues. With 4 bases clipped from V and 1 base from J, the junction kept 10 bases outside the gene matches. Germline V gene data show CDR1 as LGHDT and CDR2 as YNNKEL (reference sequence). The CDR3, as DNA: TGTGCCAGCAGCCGATCAACGGGAGCGGGGGGCACAGATACGCAGTATTTT. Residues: CASSRSTGAGGTDTQYF.

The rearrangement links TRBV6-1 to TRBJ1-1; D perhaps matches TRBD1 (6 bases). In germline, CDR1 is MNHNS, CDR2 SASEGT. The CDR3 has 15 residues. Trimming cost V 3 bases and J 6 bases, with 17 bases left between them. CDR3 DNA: TGTGCCAGCAGTGATTCAGGGGCCTCGGGGGCTGAAGCTTTCTTT. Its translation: CASSDSGASGAEAFF.

The CDR3 region has the DNA TGTGCCAGCAAGGTTAGCAGAAATTCACCCCTCCACTTT. Encoded protein: CASKVSRNSPLHF. The chain recombines TRBV6-5 with TRBJ1-6, with unresolved D. The CDR3 runs 13 residues. Germline CDR1 reads MNHEY; CDR2 reads SVGAGI. V lost 7 bases and J 7 bases, leaving 11 bases between the germline ends.

The CDR3 is CASSHGGTETQYF. The CDR3 nucleotides are TGTGCCAGCAGCCACGGGGGGACAGAGACCCAGTACTTC. The gene calls are TRBV6-5 and TRBJ2-5; 7 nucleotides agree with TRBD2. The junction had 5 bases not matched to a gene; V was cut back by 6 bases and J by 4 bases. Germline CDR1 reads MNHEY; CDR2 reads SVGAGI. The CDR3 consists of 13 residues.

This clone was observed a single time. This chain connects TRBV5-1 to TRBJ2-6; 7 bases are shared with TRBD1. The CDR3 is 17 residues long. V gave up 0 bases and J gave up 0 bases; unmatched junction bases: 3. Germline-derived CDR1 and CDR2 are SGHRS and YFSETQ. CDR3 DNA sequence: TGCGCCAGCAGCTTGGGGACAGGCCTCTCTGGGGCCAACGTCCTGACTTTC. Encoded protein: CASSLGTGLSGANVLTF.

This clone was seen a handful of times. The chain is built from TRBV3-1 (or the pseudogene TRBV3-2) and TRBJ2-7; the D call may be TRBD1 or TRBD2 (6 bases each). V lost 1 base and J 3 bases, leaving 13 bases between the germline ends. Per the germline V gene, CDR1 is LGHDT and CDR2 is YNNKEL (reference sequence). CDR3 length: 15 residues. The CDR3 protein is CASSQGGGGSYEQYF. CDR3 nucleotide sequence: TGTGCCAGCAGCCAAGGAGGAGGGGGTAGCTACGAGCAGTACTTC.

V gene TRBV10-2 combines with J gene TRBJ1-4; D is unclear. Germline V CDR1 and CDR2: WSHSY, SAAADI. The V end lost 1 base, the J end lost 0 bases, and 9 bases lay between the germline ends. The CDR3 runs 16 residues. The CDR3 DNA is TGCGCCAGCAGTGAGTGGAGGGAATCAACTAATGAAAAACTGTTTTTT. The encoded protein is CASSEWRESTNEKLFF.

This CDR3 is CASSPRPTGVAETQYF. In DNA form, the CDR3 reads TGTGCCAGCAGCCCCCGTCCAACAGGGGTAGCAGAGACCCAGTACTTC. The rearrangement joins TRBV25-1 to TRBJ2-5; the match to TRBD1 covers 7 bases. This CDR3 comprises 16 residues. Germline CDR1 is MGHDK and CDR2 is SYGVNS. J was trimmed by 4 bases and V by 6 bases; bases with no gene match: 14.

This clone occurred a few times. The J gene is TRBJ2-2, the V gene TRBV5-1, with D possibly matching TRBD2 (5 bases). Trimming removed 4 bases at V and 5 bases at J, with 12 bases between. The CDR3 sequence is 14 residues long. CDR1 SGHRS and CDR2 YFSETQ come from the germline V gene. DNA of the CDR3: TGCGCCAGCAGCCCGGACCGAGGGACCGGGGAGCTGTTTTTT. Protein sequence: CASSPDRGTGELFF.

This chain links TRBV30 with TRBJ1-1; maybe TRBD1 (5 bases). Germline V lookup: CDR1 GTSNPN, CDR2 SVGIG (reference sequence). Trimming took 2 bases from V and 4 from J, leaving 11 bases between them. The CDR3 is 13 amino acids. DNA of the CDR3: TGTGCCTGGAGTCGGGGCTTGGGCACTGAAGCTTTCTTT. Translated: CAWSRGLGTEAFF. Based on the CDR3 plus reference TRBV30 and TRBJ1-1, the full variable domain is SQTIHQWPATLVQPVGSPLSLECTVEGTSNPNLYWYRQAAGRGLQLLFYSVGIGQISSEVPQNLSASRPQDRQFILSSKKLLLSDSGFYLCAWSRGLGTEAFFGQGTRLTVV.

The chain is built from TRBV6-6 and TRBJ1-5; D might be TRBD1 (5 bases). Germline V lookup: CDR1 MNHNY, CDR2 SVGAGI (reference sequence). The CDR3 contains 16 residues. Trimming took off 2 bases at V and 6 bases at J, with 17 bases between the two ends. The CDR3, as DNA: TGTGCCAGCAGTTACGCCCGCGCAGGGCAGGGTCAGCCCCAGCATTTT. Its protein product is CASSYARAGQGQPQHF.

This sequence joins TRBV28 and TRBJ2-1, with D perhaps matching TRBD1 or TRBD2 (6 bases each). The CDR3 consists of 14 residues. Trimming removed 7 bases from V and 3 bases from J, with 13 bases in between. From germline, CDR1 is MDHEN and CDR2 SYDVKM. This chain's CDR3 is CASTAEGGYNEQFF. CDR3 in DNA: TGTGCCAGCACCGCGGAGGGGGGCTACAATGAGCAGTTCTTC.